This T cell receptor (beta chain) was captured by sequencing in a study of cytomegalovirus exposure and HLA in healthy donors. Study-level background: A subsequent analysis stated that the 120 or so validation repertoires were run on the same platform as the approximately 710 first-cohort repertoires.

Sequencing used immunoSEQ multiplex PCR; TCRdb keeps in-frame clones, though not all of them. The top ten hold roughly 0.96% of the sample, which has 250,000 to 350,000 clones, roughly 87% seen once. With regard to this clone: The antigen remains undetermined.

Study observations and caveats: Cytomegalovirus association was assigned to approximately 160 TCR beta chains. Rare TCR sequences predominated, though certain public TCRs were found in many donors.

Germline loops: CDR1 SGHVS, CDR2 FNYEAQ. V was shortened by 6 bases and J by 2 bases, with 19 bases between the two germline ends. CDR3 size: 16 residues. This TCR was recovered from a man aged 25-45 years in good health and CMV-seronegative. Input material: PBMCs. The chain recombines TRBV7-6 with TRBJ2-5, with D maybe TRBD2 (6 bases). The CDR3 region has the DNA TGTGCCAGCAGTCGTACAGTAGCGGAGTTACAAGAGACCCAGTACTTC. Translating it yields CASSRTVAELQETQYF.